These T cell receptor beta chains were read from a single sample in a study of T-cell memory formation after mild COVID-19. TCRdb recomputed calls from the 5' RACE reads with MiXCR, one row per CDR3 protein. This table holds about 600,000 distinct CDR3 sequences, about 20% found once. The specimen sequenced was PBMCs or a T cell subset sorted from them (not recorded which). Receptor source: an adult woman who had mild COVID-19 (a few samples of this study predate the infection). Cell type and time point are not known. CDR3s include the opening cysteine and the closing phenylalanine or tryptophan. The D gene is left open where the match is weak. The size of a clone is reported for some rows only, either as once, few or many, or as a class for expanded clones.

D,J,V,size,DNA,CDR3
TRBD2,TRBJ2-1,TRBV12-3/TRBV12-4,-,TGTGCCAGCAGTCCACCCCGGGTAGCGGGAGGGAAGAGGGATGAGCAGTTCTTC,CASSPPRVAGGKRDEQFF
TRBD1,TRBJ2-5,TRBV4-2,-,TGTGCCAGCGGCCCGGGACAGGGCTTAAAAGAGACCCAGTACTTC,CASGPGQGLKETQYF
TRBD2,TRBJ2-2,TRBV7-3,-,TGTGCCAGCAGCCCCTCTCTAGCGGCGGGCACCGGGGAGCTGTTTTTT,CASSPSLAAGTGELFF
TRBD2,TRBJ2-5,TRBV12-3/TRBV12-4,-,TGTGCCAGCAGTTTGGGACTAGCGGGAGCGTTAAGTCAAGAGACCCAGTACTTC,CASSLGLAGALSQETQYF
TRBD1,TRBJ1-1,TRBV5-1,-,TGCGCCAGCAGCTTGAAAGCGGGACAGGTAAACACTGAAGCTTTCTTT,CASSLKAGQVNTEAFF
TRBD1,TRBJ2-3,TRBV11-2,-,TGTGCCAGCAGCTCCAGCCGGGACAGGGTAGCAGATACGCAGTATTTT,CASSSSRDRVADTQYF
TRBD2,TRBJ2-5,TRBV7-9,few,TGTGCCAGCAGCCCAGCCGGGACTACCGGGGAGACCCAGTACTTC,CASSPAGTTGETQYF
TRBD2,TRBJ2-7,TRBV4-1,few,TGCGCCAGCAGCATCGGACTAGCGGGGGGCCGCGAGCAGTACTTC,CASSIGLAGGREQYF
TRBD1,TRBJ2-2,TRBV6-2/TRBV6-3,few,TGTGCCAGCAGTTACGGGACAGTGAACACCGGGGAGCTGTTTTTT,CASSYGTVNTGELFF
TRBD2,TRBJ2-7,TRBV5-1,few,TGCGCCAGCAGCTTGGCCGTTGGACTAGCGGGAGCAACATACGAGCAGTACTTC,CASSLAVGLAGATYEQYF
TRBD2,TRBJ2-2,TRBV20-1,few,TGCAGTGCTAGAGATGGGGCTAGCGGGTGGGAAACCGGGGAGCTGTTTTTT,CSARDGASGWETGELFF
-,TRBJ2-2,TRBV24-1,-,TGTGCCACCAGTGATTTAAGCAGACCCGGGGAGCTGTTTTTT,CATSDLSRPGELFF
TRBD1,TRBJ2-3,TRBV12-3/TRBV12-4,-,TGTGCCAGCAGGGTCGCCGGGACAGGAGGCACAGATACGCAGTATTTT,CASRVAGTGGTDTQYF
-,TRBJ1-1,TRBV5-1,-,TGCGCCAGCAGCTTGCAGGGCGTGGGACCCACTGAAGCTTTCTTT,CASSLQGVGPTEAFF
-,TRBJ2-5,TRBV4-1,-,TGCGCCAGCAGCCAAGAGTGGGCCGGTGGCCAAGAGACCCAGTACTTC,CASSQEWAGGQETQYF
-,TRBJ1-2,TRBV5-1,-,TGCGCCAGCAGCTTGGTAGCGGGGTATGGCTACACCTTC,CASSLVAGYGYTF
-,TRBJ1-2,TRBV30,-,TGTGCCTGGAGTGTAGGAGTTGGGGGCTACACCTTC,CAWSVGVGGYTF
-,TRBJ1-4,TRBV7-8,-,TGTGCCAGCAGCTTACTCCTGGGAACTGGGACTAATGAAAAACTGTTTTTT,CASSLLLGTGTNEKLFF
TRBD2,TRBJ2-7,TRBV6-1,-,TGTGCCAGCAGTGAAGGGGGGGGACTAGCGGGAGGCGAGCAGTACTTC,CASSEGGGLAGGEQYF